The present TCR beta chain was sequenced within a study of cytomegalovirus exposure and HLA in healthy donors. This clone appeared once. Primers for the PCR totalled 60 Vbeta and 13 Jbeta. Generated by immunoSEQ multiplex PCR, the TCRdb table keeps only in-frame clones and is missing some. Here the sample spans around 130,000 clones, around four fifths being singletons. With 9 bases removed from V and 1 base from J, the gap between germline ends came to 14 bases. The germline V gene has CDR1 PRHDT and CDR2 FYEKMQ (reference sequence). This CDR3 has 14 amino acids. The sample consisted of PBMCs. The sequence derives from a young man in good health and CMV-seronegative. V usage is TRBV13 and J usage is TRBJ2-3, with D maybe TRBD2 (6 bases). In DNA form, the CDR3 reads TGTGCCAGTTCAACTCCGGGGGGCACAGATACGCAGTATTTT. This gives the protein CASSTPGGTDTQYF.